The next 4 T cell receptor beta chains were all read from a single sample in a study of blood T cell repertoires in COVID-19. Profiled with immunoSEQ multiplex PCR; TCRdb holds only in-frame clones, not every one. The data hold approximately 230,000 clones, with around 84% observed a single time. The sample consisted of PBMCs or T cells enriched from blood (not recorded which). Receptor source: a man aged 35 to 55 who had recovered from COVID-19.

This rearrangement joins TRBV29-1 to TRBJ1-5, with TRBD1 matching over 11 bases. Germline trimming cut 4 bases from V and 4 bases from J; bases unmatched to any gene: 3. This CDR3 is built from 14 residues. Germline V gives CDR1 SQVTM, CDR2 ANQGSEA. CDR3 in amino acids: CSVVGTGGNQPQHF. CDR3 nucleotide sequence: TGCAGCGTTGTGGGGACAGGGGGAAATCAGCCCCAGCATTTT.

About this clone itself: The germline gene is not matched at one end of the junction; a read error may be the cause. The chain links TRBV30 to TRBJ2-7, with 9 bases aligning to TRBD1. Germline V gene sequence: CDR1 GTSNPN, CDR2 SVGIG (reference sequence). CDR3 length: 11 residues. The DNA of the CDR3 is TGTGCTTGGACAGGGGATGACGAGCAGTACTTC. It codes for CAWTGDDEQYF.

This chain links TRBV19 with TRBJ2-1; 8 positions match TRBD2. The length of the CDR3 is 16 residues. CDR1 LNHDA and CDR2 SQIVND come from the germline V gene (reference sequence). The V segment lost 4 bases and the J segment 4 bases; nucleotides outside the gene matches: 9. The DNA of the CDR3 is TGTGCCAGTAGTAGATTAGCGGGATCCCAGTACAATGAGCAGTTCTTC. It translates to CASSRLAGSQYNEQFF.

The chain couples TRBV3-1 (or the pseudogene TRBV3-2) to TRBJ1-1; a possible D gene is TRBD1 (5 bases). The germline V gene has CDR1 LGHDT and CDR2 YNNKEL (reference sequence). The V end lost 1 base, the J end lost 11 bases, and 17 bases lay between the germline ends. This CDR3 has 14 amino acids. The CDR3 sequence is CASSQGGRGLLAFF. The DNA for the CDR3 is TGTGCCAGCAGCCAAGGTGGGAGGGGTTTATTGGCTTTCTTT.